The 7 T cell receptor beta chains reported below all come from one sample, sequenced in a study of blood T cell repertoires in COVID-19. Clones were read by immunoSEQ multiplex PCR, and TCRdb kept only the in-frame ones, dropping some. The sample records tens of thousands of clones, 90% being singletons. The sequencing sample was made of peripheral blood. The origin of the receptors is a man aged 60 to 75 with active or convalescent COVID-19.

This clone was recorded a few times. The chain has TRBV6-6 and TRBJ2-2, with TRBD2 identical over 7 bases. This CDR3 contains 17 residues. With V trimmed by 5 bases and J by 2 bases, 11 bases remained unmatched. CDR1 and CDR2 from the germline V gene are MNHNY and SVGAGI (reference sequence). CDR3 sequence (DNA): TGTGCCAGCAGTCCCCAAGCGGGACGTACCAACACCGGGGAGCTGTTTTTT. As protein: CASSPQAGRTNTGELFF.

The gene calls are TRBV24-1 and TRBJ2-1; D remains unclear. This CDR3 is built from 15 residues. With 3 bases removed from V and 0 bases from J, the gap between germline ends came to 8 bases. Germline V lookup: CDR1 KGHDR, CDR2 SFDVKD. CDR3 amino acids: CATSDIAVSYNEQFF. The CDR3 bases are TGTGCCACCAGTGATATTGCGGTCTCCTACAATGAGCAGTTCTTC.

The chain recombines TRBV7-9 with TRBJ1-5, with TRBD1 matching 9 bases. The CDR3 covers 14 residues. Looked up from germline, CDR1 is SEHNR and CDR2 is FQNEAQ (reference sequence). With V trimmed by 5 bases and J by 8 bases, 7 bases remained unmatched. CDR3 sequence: CASSPDRGGEPQHF. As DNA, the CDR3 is TGTGCCAGCAGCCCGGACAGGGGAGGGGAGCCCCAGCATTTT.

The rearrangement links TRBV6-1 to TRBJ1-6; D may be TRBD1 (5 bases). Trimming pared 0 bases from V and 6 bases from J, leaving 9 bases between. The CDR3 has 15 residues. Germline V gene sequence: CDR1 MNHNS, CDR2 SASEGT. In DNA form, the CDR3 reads TGTGCCAGCAGTGAAGCAACGGGGGTTAATTCACCCCTCCACTTT. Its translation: CASSEATGVNSPLHF.

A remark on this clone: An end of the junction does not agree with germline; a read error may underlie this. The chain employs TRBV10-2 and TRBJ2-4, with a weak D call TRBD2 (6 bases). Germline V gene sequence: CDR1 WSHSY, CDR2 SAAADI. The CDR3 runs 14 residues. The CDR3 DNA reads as TGCGCCAGCAGTGAAGGACTCATCAACCGGGAGAGGCACTTC. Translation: CASSEGLINRERHF.

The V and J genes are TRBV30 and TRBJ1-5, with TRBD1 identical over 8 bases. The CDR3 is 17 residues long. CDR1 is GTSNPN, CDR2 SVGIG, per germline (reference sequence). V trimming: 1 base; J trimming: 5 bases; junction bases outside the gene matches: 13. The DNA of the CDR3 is TGTGCCTGGAGTGCAGGGGGCACGAGGCTGGGTGATCAGCCCCAGCATTTT. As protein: CAWSAGGTRLGDQPQHF.

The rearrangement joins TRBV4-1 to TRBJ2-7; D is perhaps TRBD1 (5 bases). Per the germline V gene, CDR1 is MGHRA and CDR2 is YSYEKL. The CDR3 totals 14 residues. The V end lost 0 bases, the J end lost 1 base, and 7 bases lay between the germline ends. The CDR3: CASSQEAGSYEQYF. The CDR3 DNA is TGCGCCAGCAGCCAAGAAGCAGGGTCCTACGAGCAGTACTTC.